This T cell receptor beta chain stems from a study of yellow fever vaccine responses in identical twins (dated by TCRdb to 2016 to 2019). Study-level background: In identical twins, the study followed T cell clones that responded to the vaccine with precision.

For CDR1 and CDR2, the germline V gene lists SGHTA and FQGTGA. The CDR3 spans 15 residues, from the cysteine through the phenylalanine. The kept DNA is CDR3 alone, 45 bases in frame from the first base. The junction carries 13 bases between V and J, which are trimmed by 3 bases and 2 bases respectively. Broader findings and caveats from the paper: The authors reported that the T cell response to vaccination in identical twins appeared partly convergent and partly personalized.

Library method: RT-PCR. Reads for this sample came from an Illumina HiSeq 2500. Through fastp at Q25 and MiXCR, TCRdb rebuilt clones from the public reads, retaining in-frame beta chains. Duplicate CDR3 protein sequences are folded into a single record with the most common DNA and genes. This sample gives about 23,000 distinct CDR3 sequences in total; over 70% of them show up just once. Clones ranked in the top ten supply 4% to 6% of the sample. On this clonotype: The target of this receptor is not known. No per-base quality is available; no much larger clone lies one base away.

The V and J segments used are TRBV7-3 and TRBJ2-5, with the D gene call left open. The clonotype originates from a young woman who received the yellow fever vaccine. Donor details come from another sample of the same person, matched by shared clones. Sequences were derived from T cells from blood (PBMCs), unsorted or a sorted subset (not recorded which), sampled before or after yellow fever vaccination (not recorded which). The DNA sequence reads TGTGCCAGCAGCTTGGGCAGAACGATGCAAGAGACCCAGTACTTC. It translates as CASSLGRTMQETQYF.